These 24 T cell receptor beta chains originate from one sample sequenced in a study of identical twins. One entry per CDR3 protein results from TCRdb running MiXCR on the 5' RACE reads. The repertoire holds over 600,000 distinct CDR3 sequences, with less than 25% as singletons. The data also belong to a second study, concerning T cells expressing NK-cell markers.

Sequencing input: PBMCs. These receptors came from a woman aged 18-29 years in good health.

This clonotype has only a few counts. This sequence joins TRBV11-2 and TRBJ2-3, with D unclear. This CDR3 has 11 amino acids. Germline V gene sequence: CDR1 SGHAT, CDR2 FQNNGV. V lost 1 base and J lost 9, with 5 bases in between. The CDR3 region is CASSLAWTQYF. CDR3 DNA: TGTGCCAGCAGCTTAGCATGGACGCAGTATTTT. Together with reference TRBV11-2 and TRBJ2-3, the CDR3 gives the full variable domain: EAGVAQSPRYKIIEKRQSVAFWCNPISGHATLYWYQQILGQGPKLLIQFQNNGVVDDSQLPKDRFSAERLKGVDSTLKIQPAKLEDSAVYLCASSLAWTQYFGPGTRLTVL.

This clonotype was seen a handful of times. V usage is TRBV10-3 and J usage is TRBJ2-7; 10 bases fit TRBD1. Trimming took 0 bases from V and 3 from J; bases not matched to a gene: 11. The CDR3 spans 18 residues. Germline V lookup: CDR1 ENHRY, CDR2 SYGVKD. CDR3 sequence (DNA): TGTGCCATCAGTGAGTCTACGAGAGGGACAGGGGAATACTACGAGCAGTACTTC. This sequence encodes CAISESTRGTGEYYEQYF.

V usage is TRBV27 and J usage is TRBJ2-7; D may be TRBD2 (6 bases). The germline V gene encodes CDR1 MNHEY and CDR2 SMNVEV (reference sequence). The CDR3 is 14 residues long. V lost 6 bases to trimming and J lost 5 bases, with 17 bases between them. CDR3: CASSVTSTGDEQYF. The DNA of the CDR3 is TGTGCCAGCAGCGTAACTAGCACCGGGGACGAGCAGTACTTC.

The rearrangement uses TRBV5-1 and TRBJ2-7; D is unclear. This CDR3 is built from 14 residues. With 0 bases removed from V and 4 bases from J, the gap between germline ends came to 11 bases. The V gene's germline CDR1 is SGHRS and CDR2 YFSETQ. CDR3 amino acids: CASSLVAKPYEQYF. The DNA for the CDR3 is TGCGCCAGCAGCTTGGTGGCCAAACCTTACGAGCAGTACTTC. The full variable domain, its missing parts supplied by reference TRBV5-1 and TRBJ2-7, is KAGVTQTPRYLIKTRGQQVTLSCSPISGHRSVSWYQQTPGQGLQFLFEYFSETQRNKGNFPGRFSGRQFSNSRSEMNVSTLELGDSALYLCASSLVAKPYEQYFGPGTRLTVT.

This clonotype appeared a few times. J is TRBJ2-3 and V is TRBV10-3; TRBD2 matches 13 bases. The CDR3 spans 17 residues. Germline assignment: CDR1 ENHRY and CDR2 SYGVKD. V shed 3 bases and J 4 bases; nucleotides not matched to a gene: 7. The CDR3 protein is CAISDIGTSGVADTQYF. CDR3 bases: TGTGCCATCAGTGACATAGGGACTAGCGGGGTCGCAGATACGCAGTATTTT.

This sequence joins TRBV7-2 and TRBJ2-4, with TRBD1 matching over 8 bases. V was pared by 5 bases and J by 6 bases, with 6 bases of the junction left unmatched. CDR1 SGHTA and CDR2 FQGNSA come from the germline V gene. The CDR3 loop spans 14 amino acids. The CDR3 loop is CASSPRTGPNIQYF. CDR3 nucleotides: TGTGCCAGCAGCCCACGGACAGGGCCAAACATTCAGTACTTC.

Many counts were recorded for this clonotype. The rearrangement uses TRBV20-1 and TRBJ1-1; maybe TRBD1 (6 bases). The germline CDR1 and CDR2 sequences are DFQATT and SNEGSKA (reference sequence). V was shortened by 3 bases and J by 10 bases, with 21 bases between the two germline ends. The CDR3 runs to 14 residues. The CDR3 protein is CSARIDTGTGVAFF. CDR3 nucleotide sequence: TGCAGTGCTAGGATCGACACAGGGACTGGCGTAGCTTTCTTT.

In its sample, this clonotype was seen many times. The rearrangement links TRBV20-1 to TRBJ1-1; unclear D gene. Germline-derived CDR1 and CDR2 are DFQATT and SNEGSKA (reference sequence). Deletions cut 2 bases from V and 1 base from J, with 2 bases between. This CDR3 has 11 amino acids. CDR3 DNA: TGCAGTGCTAGATGGAACACTGAAGCTTTCTTT. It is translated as CSARWNTEAFF.

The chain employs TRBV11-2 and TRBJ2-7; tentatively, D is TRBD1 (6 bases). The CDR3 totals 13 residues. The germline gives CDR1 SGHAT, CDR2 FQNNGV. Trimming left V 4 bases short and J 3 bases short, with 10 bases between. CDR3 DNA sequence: TGTGCCAGCAGCTCGGACAGCAACTACGAGCAGTACTTC. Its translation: CASSSDSNYEQYF.

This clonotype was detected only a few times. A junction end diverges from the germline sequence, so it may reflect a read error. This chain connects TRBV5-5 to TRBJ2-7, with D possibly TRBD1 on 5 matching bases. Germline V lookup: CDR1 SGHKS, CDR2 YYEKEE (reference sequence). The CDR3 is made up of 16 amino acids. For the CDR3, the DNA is TGTGCCAGCAGCTTGCTATTACGAACAGGAGCCTACGTGCAGTACTTC. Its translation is CASSLLLRTGAYVQYF.

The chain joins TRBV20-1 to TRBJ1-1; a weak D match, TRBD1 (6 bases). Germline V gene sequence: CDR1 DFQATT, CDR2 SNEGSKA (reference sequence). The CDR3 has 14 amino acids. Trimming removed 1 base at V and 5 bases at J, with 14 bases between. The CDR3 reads CSARATEGETEAFF. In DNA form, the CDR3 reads TGCAGTGCTAGAGCCACGGAGGGGGAGACTGAAGCTTTCTTT.

This CDR3 reads CSARDNSYTF. Written as DNA, the CDR3 is TGCAGTGCTAGAGATAATAGCTACACCTTC. The chain employs TRBV20-1 and TRBJ1-2; no definite D call. The ends were cut back, 0 bases at V and 9 bases at J, with 5 bases in the middle. Germline loops: CDR1 DFQATT, CDR2 SNEGSKA (reference sequence). The CDR3 contains 10 residues.

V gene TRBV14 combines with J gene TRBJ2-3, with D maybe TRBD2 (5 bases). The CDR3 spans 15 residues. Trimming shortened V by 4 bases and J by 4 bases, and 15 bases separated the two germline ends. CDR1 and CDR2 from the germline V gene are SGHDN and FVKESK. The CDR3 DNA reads TGTGCCAGCAGCCCTCTCGGGGTGTGGGCAGATACGCAGTATTTT. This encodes CASSPLGVWADTQYF.

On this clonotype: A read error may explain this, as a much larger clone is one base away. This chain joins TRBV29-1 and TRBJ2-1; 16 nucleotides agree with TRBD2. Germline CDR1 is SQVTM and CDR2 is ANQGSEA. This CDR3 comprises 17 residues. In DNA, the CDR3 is TGCAGCGTGGGGGGACTAGCGGGAGGGAGGCCTTCCAATGAGCAGCTCTTC. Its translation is CSVGGLAGGRPSNEQLF.

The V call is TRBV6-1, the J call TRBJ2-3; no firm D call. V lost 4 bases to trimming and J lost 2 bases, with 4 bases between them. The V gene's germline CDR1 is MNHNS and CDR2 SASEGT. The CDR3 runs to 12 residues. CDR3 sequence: CASSGNTDTQYF. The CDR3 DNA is TGTGCCAGCAGTGGAAACACAGATACGCAGTATTTT.

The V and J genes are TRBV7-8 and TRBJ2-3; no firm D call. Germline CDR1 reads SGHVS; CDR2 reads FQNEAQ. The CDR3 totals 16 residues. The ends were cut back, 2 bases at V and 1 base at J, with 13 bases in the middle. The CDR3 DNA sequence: TGTGCCAGCAGCTTAATTAAGGGTACGGGCACAGATACGCAGTATTTT. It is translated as CASSLIKGTGTDTQYF.

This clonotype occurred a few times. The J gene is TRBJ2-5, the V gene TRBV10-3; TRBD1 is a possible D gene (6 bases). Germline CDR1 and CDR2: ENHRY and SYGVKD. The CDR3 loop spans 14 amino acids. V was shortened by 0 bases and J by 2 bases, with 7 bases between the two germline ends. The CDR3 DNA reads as TGTGCCATCAGTGAGTCGACAGGACAAGAGACCCAGTACTTC. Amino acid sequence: CAISESTGQETQYF.

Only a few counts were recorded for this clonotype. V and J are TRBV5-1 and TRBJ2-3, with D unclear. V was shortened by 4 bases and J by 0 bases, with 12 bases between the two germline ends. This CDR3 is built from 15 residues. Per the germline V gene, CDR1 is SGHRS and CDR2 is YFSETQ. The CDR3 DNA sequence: TGCGCCAGCAGCCTGATTCCTTCTAGCACAGATACGCAGTATTTT. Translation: CASSLIPSSTDTQYF.

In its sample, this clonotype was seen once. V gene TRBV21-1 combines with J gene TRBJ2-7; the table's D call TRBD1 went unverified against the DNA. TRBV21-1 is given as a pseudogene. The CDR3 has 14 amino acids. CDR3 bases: TGTGCCAGCAGCAAAGTGAGGGGTTGGGACGAGCAGTACTTC. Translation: CASSKVRGWDEQYF.

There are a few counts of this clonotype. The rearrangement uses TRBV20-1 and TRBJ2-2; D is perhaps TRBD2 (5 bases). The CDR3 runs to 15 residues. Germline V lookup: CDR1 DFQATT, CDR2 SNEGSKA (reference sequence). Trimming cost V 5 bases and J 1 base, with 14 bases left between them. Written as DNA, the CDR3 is TGCAGTGCTCGGAGGAATTGGGGGAACACCGGGGAGCTGTTTTTT. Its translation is CSARRNWGNTGELFF.

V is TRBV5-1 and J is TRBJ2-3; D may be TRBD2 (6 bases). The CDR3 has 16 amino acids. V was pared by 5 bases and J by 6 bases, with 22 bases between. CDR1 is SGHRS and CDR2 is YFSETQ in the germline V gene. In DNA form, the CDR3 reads TGCGCCAGCAGGCTTCTTCCCAGCGGGTCCCAGGATACGCAGTATTTT. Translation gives CASRLLPSGSQDTQYF.

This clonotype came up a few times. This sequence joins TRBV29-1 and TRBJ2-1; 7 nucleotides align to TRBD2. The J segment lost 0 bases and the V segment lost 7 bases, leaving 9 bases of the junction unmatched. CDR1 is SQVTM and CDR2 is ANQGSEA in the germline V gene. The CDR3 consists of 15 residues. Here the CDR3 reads CSAGEGRNSYNEQFF. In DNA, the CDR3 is TGCAGCGCGGGGGAGGGGCGGAACTCCTACAATGAGCAGTTCTTC.

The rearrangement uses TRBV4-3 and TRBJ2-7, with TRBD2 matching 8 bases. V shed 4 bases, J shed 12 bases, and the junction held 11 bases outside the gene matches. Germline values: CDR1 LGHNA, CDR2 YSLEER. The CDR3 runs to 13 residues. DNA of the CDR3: TGCGCCAGCAGCCCTTTTCCGGGGGGGGTTTCGTACTTC. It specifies CASSPFPGGVSYF.

CDR3 nucleotides: TGTGCCAGCAGCTCCTCGGGACAGGGATTAAAAACCAATGAAAAACTGTTTTTT. Protein: CASSSSGQGLKTNEKLFF. The chain is built from TRBV11-2 and TRBJ1-4; 9 nucleotides match TRBD1. CDR1 is SGHAT and CDR2 is FQNNGV in the germline V gene. This CDR3 has 18 residues. V shed 4 bases, J shed 5 bases, and the junction held 14 bases outside the gene matches.